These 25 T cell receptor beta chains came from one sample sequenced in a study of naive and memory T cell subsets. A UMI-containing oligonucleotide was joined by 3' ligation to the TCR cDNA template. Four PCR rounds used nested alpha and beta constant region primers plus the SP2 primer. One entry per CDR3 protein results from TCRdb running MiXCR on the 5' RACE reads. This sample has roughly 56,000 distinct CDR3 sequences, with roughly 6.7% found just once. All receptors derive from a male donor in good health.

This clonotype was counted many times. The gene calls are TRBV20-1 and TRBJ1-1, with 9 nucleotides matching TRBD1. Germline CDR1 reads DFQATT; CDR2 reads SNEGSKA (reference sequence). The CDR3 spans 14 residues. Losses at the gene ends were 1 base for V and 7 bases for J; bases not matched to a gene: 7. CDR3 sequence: CSARADRGRVEAFF. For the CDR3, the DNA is TGCAGTGCTAGAGCCGACAGGGGGAGGGTTGAAGCTTTCTTT.

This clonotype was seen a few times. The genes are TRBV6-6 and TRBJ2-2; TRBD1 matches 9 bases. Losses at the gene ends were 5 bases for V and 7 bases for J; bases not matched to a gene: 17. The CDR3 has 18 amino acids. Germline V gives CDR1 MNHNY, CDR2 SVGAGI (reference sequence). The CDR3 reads CASSQLPTGTGLIGELFF. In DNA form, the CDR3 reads TGTGCCAGCAGTCAACTTCCCACCGGGACAGGGTTGATCGGGGAGCTGTTTTTT.

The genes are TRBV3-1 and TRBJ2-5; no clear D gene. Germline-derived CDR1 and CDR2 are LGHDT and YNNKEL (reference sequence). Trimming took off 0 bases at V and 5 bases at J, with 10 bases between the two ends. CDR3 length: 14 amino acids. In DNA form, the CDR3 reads TGTGCCAGCAGCCAAGAGAAAGGGATCGAGACCCAGTACTTC. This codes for CASSQEKGIETQYF.

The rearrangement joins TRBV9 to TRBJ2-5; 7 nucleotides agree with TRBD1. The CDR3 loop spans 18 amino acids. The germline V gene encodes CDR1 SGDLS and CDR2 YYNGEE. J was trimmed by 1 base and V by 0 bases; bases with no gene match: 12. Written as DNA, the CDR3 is TGTGCCAGCAGCGTAGCCGCTCACCGACAGGGTGGCCAAGAGACCCAGTACTTC. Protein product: CASSVAAHRQGGQETQYF.

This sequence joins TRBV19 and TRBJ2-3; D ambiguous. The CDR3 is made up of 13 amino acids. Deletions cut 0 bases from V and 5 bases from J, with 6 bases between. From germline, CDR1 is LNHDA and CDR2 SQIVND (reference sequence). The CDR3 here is CASSIESGDTQYF. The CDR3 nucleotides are TGTGCCAGTAGTATAGAGTCGGGAGATACGCAGTATTTT.

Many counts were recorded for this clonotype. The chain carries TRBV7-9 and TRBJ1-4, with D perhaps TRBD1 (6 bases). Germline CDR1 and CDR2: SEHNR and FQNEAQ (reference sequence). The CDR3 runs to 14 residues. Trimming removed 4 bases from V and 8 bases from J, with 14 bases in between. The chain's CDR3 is CASSSQGLAEKLFF. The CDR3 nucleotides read TGTGCCAGCAGCTCTCAGGGGTTGGCAGAAAAACTGTTTTTT.

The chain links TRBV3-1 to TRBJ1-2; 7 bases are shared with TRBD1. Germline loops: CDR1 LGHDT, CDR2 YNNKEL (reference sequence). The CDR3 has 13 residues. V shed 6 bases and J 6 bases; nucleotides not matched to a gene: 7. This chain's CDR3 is CASRGGGTDGYTF. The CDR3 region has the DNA TGTGCCAGCAGGGGAGGGGGCACGGATGGCTACACCTTC.

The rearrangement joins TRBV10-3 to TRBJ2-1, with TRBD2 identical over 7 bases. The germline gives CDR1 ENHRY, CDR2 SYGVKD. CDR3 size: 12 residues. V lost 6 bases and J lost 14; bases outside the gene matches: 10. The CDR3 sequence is CAISGEGLPKFF. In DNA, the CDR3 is TGTGCCATCAGCGGGGAGGGCCTTCCCAAGTTCTTC.

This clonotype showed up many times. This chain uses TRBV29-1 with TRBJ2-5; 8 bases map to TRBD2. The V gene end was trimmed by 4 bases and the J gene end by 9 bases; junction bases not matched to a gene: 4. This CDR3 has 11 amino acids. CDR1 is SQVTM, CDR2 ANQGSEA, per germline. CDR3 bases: TGCAGCGTTGCAACAGCGGGGGCCCAGTACTTC. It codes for CSVATAGAQYF.

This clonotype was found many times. The chain's CDR3 is CASRPDLGELFF. DNA of the CDR3: TGTGCCAGCAGACCGGACCTCGGGGAGCTGTTTTTT. The gene calls are TRBV12-3 or TRBV12-4 and TRBJ2-2; no definite D call. Trimming took 6 bases from V and 7 from J, leaving 9 bases between them. The CDR3 extends over 12 amino acids.

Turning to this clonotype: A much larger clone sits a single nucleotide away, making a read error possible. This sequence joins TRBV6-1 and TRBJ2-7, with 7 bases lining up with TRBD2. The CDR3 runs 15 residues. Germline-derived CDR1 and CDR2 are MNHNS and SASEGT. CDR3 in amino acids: CDSSEIGGSVGEQYF. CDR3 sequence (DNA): TGTGACAGCAGTGAAATTGGCGGGAGCGTTGGGGAGCAGTACTTC.

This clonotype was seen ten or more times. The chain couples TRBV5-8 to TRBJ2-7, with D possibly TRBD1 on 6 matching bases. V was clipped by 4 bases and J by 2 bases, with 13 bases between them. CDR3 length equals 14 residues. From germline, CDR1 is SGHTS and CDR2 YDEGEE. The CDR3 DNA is TGTGCCAGCAGCCCTGTGGGGGCGGCCTACGAGCAGTACTTC. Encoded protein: CASSPVGAAYEQYF.

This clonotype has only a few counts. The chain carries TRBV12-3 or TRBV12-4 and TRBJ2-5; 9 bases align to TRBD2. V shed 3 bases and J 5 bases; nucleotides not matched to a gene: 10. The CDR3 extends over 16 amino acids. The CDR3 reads CASSFRRRGRGETQYF. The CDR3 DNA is TGTGCCAGCAGTTTTAGGCGACGCGGGAGGGGGGAGACCCAGTACTTC.

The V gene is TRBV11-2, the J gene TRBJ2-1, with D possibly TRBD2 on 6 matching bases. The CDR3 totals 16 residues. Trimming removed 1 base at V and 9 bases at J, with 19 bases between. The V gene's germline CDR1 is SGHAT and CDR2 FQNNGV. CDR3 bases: TGTGCCAGCAGCTTAGTAGGCGACAGTGGGAGGAGTGAGCAGTTCTTC. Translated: CASSLVGDSGRSEQFF.

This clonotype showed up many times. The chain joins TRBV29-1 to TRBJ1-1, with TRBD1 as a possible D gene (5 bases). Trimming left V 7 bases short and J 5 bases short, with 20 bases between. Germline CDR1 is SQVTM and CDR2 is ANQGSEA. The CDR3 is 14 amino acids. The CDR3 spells CSAAVRGAWTEAFF. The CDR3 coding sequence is TGCAGCGCGGCCGTCCGCGGGGCCTGGACTGAAGCTTTCTTT.

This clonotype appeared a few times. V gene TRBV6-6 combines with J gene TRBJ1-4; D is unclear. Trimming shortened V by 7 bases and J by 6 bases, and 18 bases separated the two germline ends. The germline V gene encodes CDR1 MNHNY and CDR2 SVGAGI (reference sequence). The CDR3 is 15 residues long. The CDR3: CASTITGTNHEKLFF. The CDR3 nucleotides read TGTGCCAGCACCATTACGGGCACTAACCATGAAAAACTGTTTTTT.

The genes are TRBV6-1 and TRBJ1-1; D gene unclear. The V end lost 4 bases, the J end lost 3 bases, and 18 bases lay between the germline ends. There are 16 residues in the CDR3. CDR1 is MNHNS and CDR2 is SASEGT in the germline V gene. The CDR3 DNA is TGTGCCAGCAGTGCCCGGGTCTCTAGTTTCCACACTGAAGCTTTCTTT. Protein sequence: CASSARVSSFHTEAFF.

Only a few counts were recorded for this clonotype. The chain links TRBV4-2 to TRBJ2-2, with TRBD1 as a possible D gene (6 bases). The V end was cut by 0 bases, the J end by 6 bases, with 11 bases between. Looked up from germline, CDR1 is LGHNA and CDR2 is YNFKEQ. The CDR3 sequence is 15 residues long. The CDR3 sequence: CASSQDLSGAGELFF. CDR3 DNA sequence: TGTGCCAGCAGCCAAGATCTTTCAGGGGCCGGGGAGCTGTTTTTT.

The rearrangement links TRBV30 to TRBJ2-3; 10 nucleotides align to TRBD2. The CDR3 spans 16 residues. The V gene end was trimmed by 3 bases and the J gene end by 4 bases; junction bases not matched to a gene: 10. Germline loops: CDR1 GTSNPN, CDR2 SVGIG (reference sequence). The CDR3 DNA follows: TGTGCCTGGAGCGTAGGGTCTAGCGGGAGCTCAGATACGCAGTATTTT. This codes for CAWSVGSSGSSDTQYF.

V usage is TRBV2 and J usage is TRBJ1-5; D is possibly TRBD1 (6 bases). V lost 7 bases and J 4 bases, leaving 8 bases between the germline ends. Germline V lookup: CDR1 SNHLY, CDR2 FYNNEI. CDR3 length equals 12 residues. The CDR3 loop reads CASKQGNQPQHF. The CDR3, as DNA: TGTGCCAGCAAACAGGGAAATCAGCCCCAGCATTTT.

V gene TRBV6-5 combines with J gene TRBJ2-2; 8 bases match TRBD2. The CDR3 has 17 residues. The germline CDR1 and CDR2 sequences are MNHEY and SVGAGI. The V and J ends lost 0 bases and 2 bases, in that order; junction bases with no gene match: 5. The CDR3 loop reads CASSYSNSGINTGELFF. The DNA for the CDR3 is TGTGCCAGCAGTTACTCGAATAGCGGGATCAACACCGGGGAGCTGTTTTTT.

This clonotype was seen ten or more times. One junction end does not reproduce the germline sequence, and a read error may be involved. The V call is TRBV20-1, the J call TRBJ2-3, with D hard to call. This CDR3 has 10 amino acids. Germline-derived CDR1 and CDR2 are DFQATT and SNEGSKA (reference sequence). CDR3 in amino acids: CSYSRDTQYF. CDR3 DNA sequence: TGCAGTTACAGCAGAGATACGCAGTATTTT.

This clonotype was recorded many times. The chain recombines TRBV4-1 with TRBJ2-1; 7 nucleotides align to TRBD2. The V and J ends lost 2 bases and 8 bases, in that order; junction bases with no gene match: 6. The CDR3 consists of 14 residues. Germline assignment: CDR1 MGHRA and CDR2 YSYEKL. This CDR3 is CASSQSGIMDEQFF. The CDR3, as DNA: TGCGCCAGCAGCCAAAGCGGGATTATGGATGAGCAGTTCTTC.

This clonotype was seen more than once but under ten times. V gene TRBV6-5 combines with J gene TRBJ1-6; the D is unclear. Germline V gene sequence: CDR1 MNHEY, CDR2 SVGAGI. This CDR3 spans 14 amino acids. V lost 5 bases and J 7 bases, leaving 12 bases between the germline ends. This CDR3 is CASSPGRGNSPLHF. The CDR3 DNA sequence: TGTGCCAGCAGTCCCGGGAGAGGCAATTCACCCCTCCACTTT.

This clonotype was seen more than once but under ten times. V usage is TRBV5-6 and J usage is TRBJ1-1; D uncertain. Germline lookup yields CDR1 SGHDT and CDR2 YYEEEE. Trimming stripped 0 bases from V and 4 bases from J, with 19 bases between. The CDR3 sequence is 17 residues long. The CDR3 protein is CASSLAISPLRSTEAFF. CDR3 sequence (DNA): TGTGCCAGCAGCTTGGCCATCTCCCCTTTGCGGAGCACTGAAGCTTTCTTT.